Described below is a single T cell receptor beta chain sequence and its context. Its cognate antigen is unknown. The data were produced by immunoSEQ multiplex PCR, yet TCRdb's version contains in-frame clones alone and is incomplete. There are about 220,000 clones in the sample; 80% to 85% occur only once, and more than 12% lies in the top ten. The data belong to a study of cytomegalovirus exposure and HLA in healthy donors. Study observations and caveats: Most TCR sequences were uncommon, yet certain public TCRs appeared in many donors. Among TCR beta chains, those listed as cytomegalovirus-associated numbered over 150.

The CDR3 length is 17 residues. Germline V gene data show CDR1 as MDHEN and CDR2 as SYDVKM. Trimming at V came to 2 bases and at J to 3 bases, leaving 11 bases not matched to a gene. Sequenced material: PBMCs. The gene calls are TRBV28 and TRBJ1-1, with 8 bases identical to TRBD1. This TCR was sampled from a woman aged 30 to 39 in good health and CMV-seropositive. CDR3 sequence (DNA): TGTGCCAGCAGTTTACCGGTCTCGGGACAGGCGCACACTGAAGCTTTCTTT. Amino acids: CASSLPVSGQAHTEAFF.